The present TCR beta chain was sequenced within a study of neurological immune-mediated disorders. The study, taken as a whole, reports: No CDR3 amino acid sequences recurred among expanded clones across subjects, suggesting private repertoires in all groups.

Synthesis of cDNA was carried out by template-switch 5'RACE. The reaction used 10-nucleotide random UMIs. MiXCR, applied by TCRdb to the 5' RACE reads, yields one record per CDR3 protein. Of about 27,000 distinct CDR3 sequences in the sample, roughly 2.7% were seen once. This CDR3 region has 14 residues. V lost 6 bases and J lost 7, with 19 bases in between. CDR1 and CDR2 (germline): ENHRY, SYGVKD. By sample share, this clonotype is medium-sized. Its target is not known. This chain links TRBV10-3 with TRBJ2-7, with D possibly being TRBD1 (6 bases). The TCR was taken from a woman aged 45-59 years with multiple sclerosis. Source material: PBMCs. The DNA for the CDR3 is TGTGCCATCAGCCAGGGGTACCCCTACGTAGAGCAGTACTTC. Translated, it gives CAISQGYPYVEQYF.